A selection of T cell receptor beta chains follows, all from one sample in a study of metastatic and nonmetastatic thyroid tumors. TCRdb reanalyzed the PCR reads via MiXCR. This table has about 17,000 clones, 15% to 20% appearing once. The sequencing input was blood. The receptor source for this set is a male donor with papillary thyroid cancer or a benign thyroid nodule (not recorded which). Some clones in this sample may be carry-over from other donors' samples. Each CDR3 is given with its conserved first and last residue. A D gene is named only where the DNA matches it firmly. Rows may omit the clone size; those that give it use once, few, many or a size class.

D | J | size | V | DNA | CDR3
TRBD2 | TRBJ2-1 | many | TRBV13 | TGTGCCAGCATGCGTAGCGGGAGGCCCGGGAGGTACAATGAGCAGTTCTTC | CASMRSGRPGRYNEQFF
. | TRBJ1-1 | many | TRBV6-2/TRBV6-3 | TGTGCCAGCAGCCGAGTTGGGACTGAAGCTTTCTTT | CASSRVGTEAFF
TRBD1 | TRBJ2-1 | many | TRBV2 | TGTGCCAGCAAGGAACCGGGACAGAATAACAATGAGCAGTTCTTC | CASKEPGQNNNEQFF
. | TRBJ2-1 | many | TRBV4-3 | TGCGCCAGCAGCCAAGATTACGGGGTTTCCTACAATGAGCAGTTCTTC | CASSQDYGVSYNEQFF
TRBD1 | TRBJ1-5 | . | TRBV28 | TGTGCCAACAGTTCCCGGGACAGCTTTTATCAGCCCCAGCATTTT | CANSSRDSFYQPQHF
. | TRBJ1-4 | many | TRBV6-5 | TGTGCCAGCAGTTACGGTACAACTAATGAAAAACTGTTTTTT | CASSYGTTNEKLFF
. | TRBJ2-5 | . | TRBV7-7 | TGTGCTAGCAGCTTATCGAACAGGGCCGAGACCCAGTACTTC | CASSLSNRAETQYF
TRBD2 | TRBJ2-3 | many | TRBV5-1 | TGCGCCAGCAGCTTGGCGCTAGCGGGAATGAGTTCGGGAGATACGCAGTATTTT | CASSLALAGMSSGDTQYF
TRBD1 | TRBJ2-5 | many | TRBV28 | TGTGCCAGCAGCCACAGGGGGCGGGCTAAAACTCAAGAGACCCAGTACTTC | CASSHRGRAKTQETQYF
. | TRBJ2-2 | . | TRBV7-2 | TGTGCCAGCAGCCACAGACAGGACCCCCCCGGGGAGCTGTTTTTT | CASSHRQDPPGELFF
. | TRBJ2-3 | many | TRBV24-1 | TGTGCCACCAGTGATCTGGGCCCAGATACGCAGTATTTT | CATSDLGPDTQYF
. | TRBJ1-6 | . | TRBV3-1 | TGTGCCAGCAGCCAAGTAGACACGAGCTCCTATAATTCACCCCTCCACTTT | CASSQVDTSSYNSPLHF
TRBD2 | TRBJ2-3 | many | TRBV5-1 | TGCGCCAGCAGCCAAACGGCCGGACTAGCAGTAGATACGCAGTATTTT | CASSQTAGLAVDTQYF
. | TRBJ1-3 | few | TRBV19 | TGTGCCAGTAGTAGTTTCTCTGGAAACACCATATATTTT | CASSSFSGNTIYF
TRBD2 | TRBJ2-2 | . | TRBV4-1 | TGCGCCAGCAGCCCTAGCGGGAGGAACACCGGGGAGCTGTTTTTT | CASSPSGRNTGELFF
TRBD1 | TRBJ2-4 | once | TRBV7-9 | TGTGCCAGCAGCTTTTGGACAGGGATAAACATTCAGCACTTC | CASSFWTGINIQHF
TRBD2 | TRBJ2-7 | . | TRBV7-6 | TGTGCCAGCAGCTCGCTAGCGGGAGACCACGAGCAGTACTTC | CASSSLAGDHEQYF
. | TRBJ2-1 | medium-sized | TRBV5-1 | TGCGCCAGCAGCTTGGAGGGACGTAGCCCGTACAATGAGCAGTTCTTC | CASSLEGRSPYNEQFF
. | TRBJ1-3 | many | TRBV9 | TGTGCCAGCAGCGTAGAGGGTTTCTCTGGAAACACCATATATTTT | CASSVEGFSGNTIYF
TRBD2 | TRBJ2-1 | . | TRBV19 | TGTGCCAGTACATCCAATAGCGGGAGGGCCAAGGGTGAGCAGTTCTTC | CASTSNSGRAKGEQFF
TRBD2 | TRBJ2-7 | many | TRBV11-2 | TGTGCCAGCAGCAACGAACTAGCGGGAGTTGTTGAGCAGTACTTC | CASSNELAGVVEQYF
TRBD1 | TRBJ1-6 | . | TRBV5-1 | TGCGCCAGCAGCTTGCTTGTTGGGGACAGGGGTAATTCACCCCTCCACTTT | CASSLLVGDRGNSPLHF
TRBD1 | TRBJ2-1 | many | TRBV4-1 | TGCGCCAGCAGTCACCTACAGGGGTACGAGCAGTTCTTC | CASSHLQGYEQFF
. | TRBJ2-7 | medium-sized | TRBV7-2 | TGTGCCAGCTTGGGGCAGGGCTACGAGCAGTACTTC | CASLGQGYEQYF
. | TRBJ2-7 | many | TRBV9 | TGTGCCAGCAGCGTAAGTACGACAGGGAGGAACGAGCAGTACTTC | CASSVSTTGRNEQYF
. | TRBJ2-5 | many | TRBV10-2 | TGCGCCAGCAGTGAGACGACAGGATCTGAAGAGACCCAGTACTTC | CASSETTGSEETQYF
. | TRBJ2-7 | medium-sized | TRBV6-1 | TGTGCCAGCAGTGAAGCACAGGGCAGGGGTTACGAGCAGTACTTC | CASSEAQGRGYEQYF
. | TRBJ2-7 | once | TRBV14 | TGTGCGAGCAGCCAAGAGAGGTTTGACGAGCACTACTTC | CASSQERFDEHYF
. | TRBJ1-1 | few | TRBV6-1 | TGTGCCAGCAGAACACGAGGGGGGGGGGCCCCCACTGAAGCTTTCTTT | CASRTRGGGAPTEAFF
. | TRBJ2-7 | once | TRBV18 | TGTGCCAGCTCACGAGGCCCTGGACAGATCTACGAGCAGTACTTC | CASSRGPGQIYEQYF
TRBD2 | TRBJ2-7 | once | TRBV11-3 | TGTGCCAGCAGCCCCCCCGGCGGGAGGGCCCTGGGGGAGCAGTACTTC | CASSPPGGRALGEQYF
TRBD1 | TRBJ2-3 | many | TRBV5-1 | TGCGCCAGCAGCTTAAGACAGGGTGGCGACACAGATACGCAGTATTTT | CASSLRQGGDTDTQYF
. | TRBJ1-1 | many | TRBV3-1 | TGTGCCAGCAGCCAAAGGGGGGTGAACACTGAAGCTTTCTTT | CASSQRGVNTEAFF
TRBD2 | TRBJ2-7 | . | TRBV11-2 | TGTGCCAGCAGCCAGATGGCGCTAGCGGGCACCGAGCAGTACTTC | CASSQMALAGTEQYF
. | TRBJ2-3 | many | TRBV7-9 | TGTGCCAGCAGCCAATGGACAGAAGATACGCAGTATTTT | CASSQWTEDTQYF